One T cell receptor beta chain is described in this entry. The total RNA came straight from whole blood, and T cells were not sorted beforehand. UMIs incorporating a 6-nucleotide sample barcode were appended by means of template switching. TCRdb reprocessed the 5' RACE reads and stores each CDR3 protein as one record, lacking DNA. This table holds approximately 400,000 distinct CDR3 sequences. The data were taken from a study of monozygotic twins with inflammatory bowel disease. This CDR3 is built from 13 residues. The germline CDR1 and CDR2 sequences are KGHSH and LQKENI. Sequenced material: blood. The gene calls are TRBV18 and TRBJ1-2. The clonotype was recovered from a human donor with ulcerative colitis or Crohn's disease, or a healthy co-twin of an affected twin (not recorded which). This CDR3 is CASSPKSDYGYTF.